These T cell receptor beta chains were read from a single sample in a study of cytotoxic CD8 clonotypes in ibrutinib-treated CLL. Assay: immunoSEQ multiplex PCR; the TCRdb copy retains only in-frame clones and omits some. The table records about 68,000 clones, 68% of them present only once. Sequenced material: PBMCs, taken after 12 months of ibrutinib treatment. These receptors were collected from a human donor with chronic lymphocytic leukemia. Each CDR3 is given with its conserved first and last residue. D genes are given only for firm matches. The size field is filled for only some rows; it gives once, few, many or a size class.

j_gene | v_gene | abundance | d_gene | CDR3nt | CDR3aa
TRBJ2-7 | TRBV6-1 | once | - | TGTGCCAGCAGTCCCCTCCGCCCAGGAGAAGAAGAGCAGTACTTC | CASSPLRPGEEEQYF
TRBJ1-4 | TRBV25-1 | - | - | TGTGCCAGCAGTGAACAGGGAACAACTAATGAAAAACTGTTTTTT | CASSEQGTTNEKLFF
TRBJ1-2 | TRBV28 | - | - | TGTGCCAGCAGTCCCCCCCCGACAGGTGAGCGTGGCTACACCTTC | CASSPPPTGERGYTF
TRBJ2-1 | TRBV6-5 | once | - | TGTGCCAGCAGCCGCTATTCAGGATACAATGAGCAGTTCTTC | CASSRYSGYNEQFF
TRBJ2-6 | TRBV19 | - | - | TGTGCCAGTAGTACTAATGGGGCCAACGTCCTGACTTTC | CASSTNGANVLTF
TRBJ2-5 | TRBV10-3 | - | TRBD2 | TGTGCCATCAGCGGGGGGGAGACCCAGTACTTC | CAISGGETQYF
TRBJ2-7 | TRBV9 | - | TRBD1 | TGTGCCAGCAGCGCTCTTGACAGGGGGCAGGAGCAGTACTTC | CASSALDRGQEQYF
TRBJ1-5 | TRBV6-5 | - | - | TGTGCCAGCATACTCCCAGGGGAAAATCAGCCCCAGCATTTT | CASILPGENQPQHF
TRBJ2-1 | TRBV11-2 | - | - | TGTGCCAGCAGCTTATCGTCAGGGGCCTACAATGAGCAGTTCTTC | CASSLSSGAYNEQFF
TRBJ1-6 | TRBV5-5 | - | - | TGTGCCAGCAGCTTTGGGGGTGTGATTTCACCCCTCCACTTT | CASSFGGVISPLHF
TRBJ2-7 | TRBV7-2 | - | TRBD1 | TGTGCCAGCAGCTTAGTCGGGACAGGGGACGACGAGCAGTACTTC | CASSLVGTGDDEQYF
TRBJ2-2 | TRBV7-3 | - | - | TGTGCCAGCAGCCCAGGGGCGGGAAAGGGTACCGGGGAGCTGTTTTTT | CASSPGAGKGTGELFF
TRBJ2-5 | TRBV12-5 | - | - | TGTGCTAGTGCCTACCCGGCCGGCGTCCAAGAGACCCAGTACTTC | CASAYPAGVQETQYF
TRBJ2-2 | TRBV9 | - | TRBD2 | TGTGCCAGCAGCGTGTCGGAGCGGGGTCCTCAGAACACCGGGGAGCTGTTTTTT | CASSVSERGPQNTGELFF
TRBJ1-2 | TRBV29-1 | - | TRBD1 | TGCAGCGCCTCAGACAGGGCGGCTAACTATGGCTACACCTTC | CSASDRAANYGYTF
TRBJ2-7 | TRBV30 | - | - | TGTGCCTGGAGACCCGGGCTTTACGAGCAGTACTTC | CAWRPGLYEQYF
TRBJ2-5 | TRBV7-2 | - | - | TGTGCCAGCAGCTTAGCGAGCTCCCAAGAGACCCAGTACTTC | CASSLASSQETQYF
TRBJ2-7 | TRBV18 | medium-sized | - | TGTGCCAGCTCACCGCTGCCACCTCGGACTACCGGGGCCTACGAGCAGTACTTC | CASSPLPPRTTGAYEQYF
TRBJ2-7 | TRBV10-1 | - | TRBD1 | TGCGCCAGCAGTTTGAGACAGGGCTACGAGCAGTACTTC | CASSLRQGYEQYF
TRBJ2-1 | TRBV6-5 | - | - | TGTGCCAGCAGCCGCGTGATGGGCTTGGGCAATGAGCAGTTCTTC | CASSRVMGLGNEQFF
TRBJ2-5 | TRBV27 | - | TRBD1 | TGTGCCAGCAGTTCTTCACAGGGGTCCGGGGTGAAGACCCAGTACTTC | CASSSSQGSGVKTQYF